Listed below are T cell receptor beta chains from one sample, sequenced in a study of regulatory T cells in long-lasting Graves disease. Each CDR3 protein is one row after TCRdb ran MiXCR on the multiplex PCR reads. The repertoire holds 320,000 or so distinct CDR3 sequences, with under 20% as singletons. The sequencing used peripheral blood mononuclear cells (PBMCs), collected at new diagnosis, from a patient treated with antithyroid drugs. The receptors originated from a female donor with Graves disease. CDR3s include the opening cysteine and the closing phenylalanine or tryptophan. Each record gives: clone size, D gene, J gene, V gene, CDR3 DNA, CDR3 protein. The D gene is left open where the match is weak. Expanded clones get a size class; other rows say once, few or many, or leave the size out.

clone size: NA
D gene: NA
J gene: TRBJ1-5
V gene: TRBV20-1
CDR3 DNA: TGCAGTGCTAGTCACAGGGACAATCAGCCCCAGCATTTT
CDR3 protein: CSASHRDNQPQHF

clone size: once
D gene: NA
J gene: TRBJ2-7
V gene: TRBV5-1
CDR3 DNA: TGCGCCAGCAGCTTGGCCGAACAGTACTACCAGCAGTACTTC
CDR3 protein: CASSLAEQYYQQYF

clone size: NA
D gene: NA
J gene: TRBJ2-1
V gene: TRBV12-3/TRBV12-4
CDR3 DNA: TGTGCCAGCCTAAGAGGGGGTGAGCAGTTCTTC
CDR3 protein: CASLRGGEQFF

clone size: many
D gene: TRBD2
J gene: TRBJ2-7
V gene: TRBV11-2
CDR3 DNA: TGTGCCAGCAGCTTAGGGCGGGAGTCCTACGAGCAGTACTTC
CDR3 protein: CASSLGRESYEQYF

clone size: NA
D gene: NA
J gene: TRBJ1-1
V gene: TRBV12-3/TRBV12-4
CDR3 DNA: TGTGCCAGCAGTTTTGGGCTCGACAGTTGCTCTGAAGCTTTCTTT
CDR3 protein: CASSFGLDSCSEAFF

clone size: NA
D gene: NA
J gene: TRBJ2-5
V gene: TRBV6-1
CDR3 DNA: TGTGCCAGCAGACCCCCGACATTCCAAGAGACCCAGTACTTC
CDR3 protein: CASRPPTFQETQYF

clone size: many
D gene: NA
J gene: TRBJ2-5
V gene: TRBV12-3/TRBV12-4
CDR3 DNA: TGTGCCAGCAGCCGCACCGGGGGCCAAGAGACCCAGTACTTC
CDR3 protein: CASSRTGGQETQYF

clone size: few
D gene: NA
J gene: TRBJ1-2
V gene: TRBV20-1
CDR3 DNA: TGCAGTGCTAGAGCTAGTACAGCCGGTAACTATGGCTACACCTTC
CDR3 protein: CSARASTAGNYGYTF

clone size: many
D gene: TRBD1
J gene: TRBJ2-5
V gene: TRBV24-1
CDR3 DNA: TGTGCCACTATGGACAGGGCGGGAGAGACCCAGTACTTC
CDR3 protein: CATMDRAGETQYF

clone size: NA
D gene: TRBD1
J gene: TRBJ1-2
V gene: TRBV7-9
CDR3 DNA: TGTGCCAGCAGCTTACTGACAGGGGATGGCTACACCTTC
CDR3 protein: CASSLLTGDGYTF

clone size: NA
D gene: NA
J gene: TRBJ1-5
V gene: TRBV28
CDR3 DNA: TGTGCCGGCAGTCTAAGCGTGGAGGGTCACAATCAGCCCCAGCATTTT
CDR3 protein: CAGSLSVEGHNQPQHF

clone size: many
D gene: NA
J gene: TRBJ2-3
V gene: TRBV28
CDR3 DNA: TGTGCCAGCAGTTTATTGGCCGGAGAGGCAGATACGCAGTATTTT
CDR3 protein: CASSLLAGEADTQYF

clone size: few
D gene: TRBD1
J gene: TRBJ2-5
V gene: TRBV11-3
CDR3 DNA: TGTGCCAGCAGCTTAGATTCGGGACAGGGTGGAGAGACCCAGTACTTC
CDR3 protein: CASSLDSGQGGETQYF

clone size: many
D gene: NA
J gene: TRBJ2-5
V gene: TRBV19
CDR3 DNA: TGTGCCAGTAGTATAGTCGGGCTGGCTGGTGAGACCCAGTACTTC
CDR3 protein: CASSIVGLAGETQYF

clone size: many
D gene: TRBD2
J gene: TRBJ2-2
V gene: TRBV27
CDR3 DNA: TGTGCCAGCAGTTTACGGGGCGGGGGGCTAGCGGGACACACCGGGGAGCTGTTTTTT
CDR3 protein: CASSLRGGGLAGHTGELFF

clone size: many
D gene: TRBD2
J gene: TRBJ2-1
V gene: TRBV12-5
CDR3 DNA: TGTGCTAGTGGTCCCACGACTAGCCCCCTTGTAGATGAGCAGTTCTTC
CDR3 protein: CASGPTTSPLVDEQFF

clone size: few
D gene: NA
J gene: TRBJ1-1
V gene: TRBV5-5
CDR3 DNA: TGTGCCAGCAGCTTAGGGCCCCGGAGGGAATTGACTGAAGCTTTCTTT
CDR3 protein: CASSLGPRRELTEAFF

clone size: many
D gene: TRBD1
J gene: TRBJ2-3
V gene: TRBV10-3
CDR3 DNA: TGTGCCATCGACGAGGGACAGGGGGCGTTTTCAGATACGCAGTATTTT
CDR3 protein: CAIDEGQGAFSDTQYF

clone size: NA
D gene: NA
J gene: TRBJ1-5
V gene: TRBV7-9
CDR3 DNA: TGTGCCAGCAGCTTAGCCGAGGGGGGCAATCAGCCCCAGCATTTT
CDR3 protein: CASSLAEGGNQPQHF

clone size: NA
D gene: TRBD1
J gene: TRBJ2-1
V gene: TRBV5-1
CDR3 DNA: TGTGCCAGCAACCCCGTAGGGGGCGATGAGCAGTTCTTC
CDR3 protein: CASNPVGGDEQFF

clone size: NA
D gene: TRBD1
J gene: TRBJ1-1
V gene: TRBV12-3/TRBV12-4
CDR3 DNA: TGTGCCAGCAGTTCTGGGGACAGGGCTGCTTTCTTT
CDR3 protein: CASSSGDRAAFF

clone size: many
D gene: NA
J gene: TRBJ1-5
V gene: TRBV11-2
CDR3 DNA: TGTGCCAGCAGCTTAGATCGGAAGCAGCCCCAGCATTTT
CDR3 protein: CASSLDRKQPQHF

clone size: once
D gene: TRBD1
J gene: TRBJ2-7
V gene: TRBV29-1
CDR3 DNA: TGCAGCGTCTTCGGGACAGCCTCCTACGAGCAGTACTTC
CDR3 protein: CSVFGTASYEQYF

clone size: NA
D gene: NA
J gene: TRBJ2-3
V gene: TRBV20-1
CDR3 DNA: TGCAGTGCTAGAGGTTTAGGGGGCACAGATACGCAGTATTTT
CDR3 protein: CSARGLGGTDTQYF

clone size: many
D gene: TRBD2
J gene: TRBJ2-1
V gene: TRBV7-2
CDR3 DNA: TGTGCCAGCAGCTTAACCGGGACTAGCGGGCTCAATGAGCAGTTCTTC
CDR3 protein: CASSLTGTSGLNEQFF

clone size: many
D gene: NA
J gene: TRBJ2-5
V gene: TRBV5-1
CDR3 DNA: TGCGCCAGCAGCGAAGCTAGCAGTGGAGAGACCCAGTACTTC
CDR3 protein: CASSEASSGETQYF

clone size: many
D gene: TRBD2
J gene: TRBJ2-5
V gene: TRBV6-1
CDR3 DNA: TGTGCCAGCTCCCAAACTAGCGGCGTCCAAGAGACCCAGTACTTC
CDR3 protein: CASSQTSGVQETQYF

clone size: few
D gene: TRBD1
J gene: TRBJ1-4
V gene: TRBV12-3/TRBV12-4
CDR3 DNA: TGTGCCAGCAGGGGGACAGGCCGAAAACTGTTTTTT
CDR3 protein: CASRGTGRKLFF